This is a list of T cell receptor beta chains from one sample in a study of brain T cells in children with intractable seizures. Clones were sequenced by immunoSEQ multiplex PCR, and TCRdb holds only the in-frame ones, with some missing. This table has approximately 110,000 clones, 94% appearing once. The sequencing here drew on peripheral blood, taken at surgery. These receptors were obtained from a boy younger than two with hemimegalencephaly and intractable seizures. Both conserved end residues are part of each CDR3. D genes are given only for firm matches. Only part of the rows carry a size: once, few, many, or a class if the clone is expanded.

CDR3aa,CDR3nt,d_gene,len,v_gene,abundance,j_gene
CAWRPLLPSYEQYF,TGTGCCTGGAGGCCTCTTCTGCCCTCCTACGAGCAGTACTTC,NA,14,TRBV30,NA,TRBJ2-7
CSASPQGRFSGYTF,TGCAGTGCGAGTCCGCAGGGGCGGTTTTCCGGCTACACCTTC,NA,14,TRBV20-1,NA,TRBJ1-2
CASSLNGRGGGTEAFF,TGTGCCAGCAGCTTAAATGGTCGTGGAGGGGGCACTGAAGCTTTCTTT,NA,16,TRBV7-9,NA,TRBJ1-1
CSVEISKGGPMGTDTQYF,TGCAGCGTTGAAATTAGTAAGGGAGGGCCGATGGGCACAGATACGCAGTATTTT,TRBD2,18,TRBV29-1,NA,TRBJ2-3
CASRGHPQTETQYF,TGTGCCAGCAGGGGGCACCCCCAGACGGAGACCCAGTACTTC,NA,14,TRBV28,NA,TRBJ2-5
CASSQEGTAGNTEAFF,TGCGCCAGCAGCCAAGAAGGGACAGCGGGGAACACTGAAGCTTTCTTT,TRBD1,16,TRBV4-3,NA,TRBJ1-1
CASSEEPGQGAPYEQYF,TGTGCCAGCAGTGAAGAGCCTGGACAGGGGGCGCCTTACGAGCAGTACTTC,TRBD1,17,TRBV25-1,NA,TRBJ2-7
CASSYSTTTDSPLHF,TGTGCCAGCAGTTACTCGACGACAACCGATTCACCCCTCCACTTT,NA,15,TRBV6-5,NA,TRBJ1-6
CASSQREMNTGELFF,TGCGCCAGCAGCCAGCGGGAGATGAACACCGGGGAGCTGTTTTTT,TRBD2,15,TRBV5-1,once,TRBJ2-2
CASSSEGGSYNEQFF,TGTGCCAGCAGTTCGGAGGGAGGTTCCTACAATGAGCAGTTCTTC,NA,15,TRBV6-5,NA,TRBJ2-1
CASSLAGQGRSGANVLTF,TGCGCCAGCAGCTTGGCCGGTCAGGGCCGCTCTGGGGCCAACGTCCTGACTTTC,NA,18,TRBV5-1,NA,TRBJ2-6
CASSRTVYEQYF,TGTGCCAGCAGTCGGACAGTTTACGAGCAGTACTTC,NA,12,TRBV28,NA,TRBJ2-7
CASSVQHPSSGNTIYF,TGCGCCAGCAGCGTACAACACCCGAGCTCTGGAAACACCATATATTTT,NA,16,TRBV5-1,NA,TRBJ1-3
CASSQWQGAKRLFF,TGTGCCAGCAGCCAGTGGCAGGGGGCAAAGAGGCTGTTTTTT,TRBD1,14,TRBV3-1/TRBV3-2,NA,TRBJ2-2
CASSLAPTAPEKLFF,TGTGCCAGCAGCTTGGCCCCCACAGCCCCTGAAAAACTGTTTTTT,NA,15,TRBV5-6,NA,TRBJ1-4
CASSLMGKETQYF,TGCGCCAGCAGCTTGATGGGGAAAGAGACCCAGTACTTC,NA,13,TRBV5-1,NA,TRBJ2-5
CASSLKQFDRSNTEAFF,TGTGCCAGCAGTTTAAAACAGTTCGATCGCTCCAACACTGAAGCTTTCTTT,NA,17,TRBV27,NA,TRBJ1-1
CASSLGRGAYNEQFF,TGTGCCAGCAGCTTAGGGCGTGGGGCCTACAATGAGCAGTTCTTC,NA,15,TRBV7-2,NA,TRBJ2-1